This T cell receptor (beta chain) stems from a study of T cell repertoires in cytomegalovirus infection. Turning to the study itself: Based on public TCR beta signatures, there were indications of CMV infection and of a matching HLA type.

TCRdb processed the reads anew with MiXCR; each CDR3 protein has one entry. The repertoire holds about 740,000 distinct CDR3 sequences, 35% seen once, with 2.8% in the top ten. On this clonotype: Its antigen is not identified.

Overall study findings and caveats: What dominated the ex vivo response were HLA-C-restricted CMV-specific TCR beta clonotypes.

Source material: PBMCs. The TCR sequence derives from a human donor in good health (CMV status not recorded). Some clones in this sample may be carry-over from other donors' samples.

In DNA, the CDR3 is TGTGCCAGCAGCTTATACCCCCCAAGGGCTTTCTTT. This gives the protein CASSLYPPRAFF. The V gene is TRBV7-2, the J gene TRBJ1-1, with D unclear. The CDR3 covers 12 residues. Germline V gives CDR1 SGHTA, CDR2 FQGNSA. Trimming cost V 2 bases and J 11 bases, with 12 bases left between them.